This TCR beta chain was sequenced for a study of response to subunit inactivated influenza vaccine. Overall study results and limits: There was a suggestion from the authors that each seasonal influenza vaccination recruits few new T cells.

Germline V lookup: CDR1 SGHTA, CDR2 FQGNSA. This CDR3 has 17 residues. A note on this clonotype: Its target is unknown. An end of the junction does not agree with germline; a read error may underlie this.

MiXCR was run by TCRdb on the RT-PCR reads, yielding one entry per CDR3 protein. This sample has hundreds of thousands of distinct CDR3 sequences; roughly 10% occur once, and the top ten carry 9.5% to 12%. This sample also belongs to another study, concerning T cells expressing NK-cell markers. This second study says: TCR beta cDNA was made by 5'RACE template switching with UMIs. HCMV serostatus: seven of eight sequenced donors positive, one negative. The leading position in the CD3+CD56-NKG2C+ fraction of several donors also went to these clonotypes.

The chain is built from TRBV7-2 and TRBJ2-3; 11 nucleotides agree with TRBD2. The sequencing here drew on PBMCs from blood, taken on the day of vaccination. This clonotype originated in a man aged 45-60 years who received an inactivated influenza vaccine. The CDR3 is CAGSKRLAGIGGDTQYF. In DNA, the CDR3 is TGTGCCGGCAGCAAGCGACTAGCGGGAATAGGTGGAGATACGCAGTATTTT. Combining the CDR3 with reference TRBV7-2 and TRBJ2-3 gives the whole variable domain GAGVSQSPSNKVTEKGKDVELRCDPISGHTALYWYRQSLGQGLEFLIYFQGNSAPDKSGLPSDRFSAERTGGSVSTLTIQRTQQEDSAVYLCAGSKRLAGIGGDTQYFGPGTRLTVL.